This T cell receptor beta chain was sequenced during a study of blood T cell repertoires in COVID-19. This clone has a single count. Only in-frame clones appear in the TCRdb table, and some are missing; sequencing was by immunoSEQ multiplex PCR. The table lists approximately 330,000 clones, about nine tenths of them singletons, with roughly 10% in the top ten. This CDR3 contains 14 residues. V was shortened by 7 bases and J by 7 bases, with 19 bases between the two germline ends. Germline V lookup: CDR1 ENHRY, CDR2 SYGVKD. Sequenced: PBMCs or T cells enriched from blood (not recorded which). This chain links TRBV10-3 with TRBJ1-2; no reliable D call. This TCR was sampled from a woman in her 30s who had recovered from COVID-19. CDR3 loop: CAIIGGPDFGGYTF. The DNA for the CDR3 is TGTGCCATCATTGGCGGACCGGACTTCGGTGGCTACACCTTC.